This T cell receptor (beta chain) was retrieved from a study of shared clonotypes between healthy human individuals (dated by TCRdb to 2020 to 2022). Some background on the complete study: A few men and a couple of women, aged 18 to 49 years, made up the cohort. For each donor, CD4 naive and CD4 memory were each run on three plates, CD8 naive on two plates, and CD8 memory on one plate. To estimate repertoire size and how much clonotypes are shared between individuals, the study performed deep sequencing of blood TCR repertoires from 4 to 6 healthy adults. To increase sequencing depth and limit assay-specific biases, TCR repertoire library preparation and sequencing were carried out by different laboratories using diverse techniques. Per donor, leukapheresis produced somewhere between about 0.8 and 9 billion PBMCs.

Results the study describes overall, beyond this receptor: The genetic and exposure-history diversity represented was limited by the small number of donors. Approximately 5% of naive CD4, around 3.5% of naive CD8, approximately 2.2% of memory CD4, and approximately 0.39% of memory CD8 clonotypes were shared across a few donors. Sampling was restricted to blood, and TCR repertoires in tissue are likely to differ from TCR repertoires in blood. Naive subsets generally had larger estimated clonotype richness than memory subsets. Incomplete sequencing was indicated by rarefaction of sorted-subset datasets, despite the large sequencing depth. Higher generation probabilities were observed for clonotypes shared by all four sorted-subset donors than for non-shared clonotypes. Pairwise subsampling led to the expectation that sequencing depth would affect the degree of clonotype sharing among donors.

TCR CDR3 regions were amplified from genomic DNA by multiplex PCR using the deep immunoSEQ assay. For each cell subset, the extracted genomic DNA was distributed evenly across all wells of several immunoSEQ 96-well plates, and each plate served as one replicate. Each replicate PCR for sorted subsets received about 0.2 ug genomic DNA, equal to tens of thousands of T cell genomes. Purified libraries were quantified with a Qubit 3.0 fluorometer, sized on a Bioanalyzer 2100, and re-quantified with the KAPA Library Quantification kit. Every immunoSEQ 96-well plate was sequenced on a separate single-read 150-cycle Illumina NextSeq 550 flow cell. In the authors' own workflow: The immunoSEQ output contained only junctional sequences without quality scores, so filtering could not match that applied to full-length reads. Sequences were annotated with PyIR, a Python wrapper for IgBLAST v1.9, using IMGT germline references to assign V/J genes and CDR3. Any read was removed if the V/J assignment was weak (E-value above 1e-6), the CDR3 was missing, or the read contained stop codons, out-of-frame junctions, or ambiguous translated residues. A V3J clonotype was defined by an identical inferred V gene, J gene, and CDR3 amino acid sequence. Percentage overlap between repertoires was computed as shared unique clonotypes divided by the size of the smaller repertoire. Three approaches were used to assess repertoire richness: RTK rarefaction, the Chao1 estimator, and Recon v2.1 estimates of unobserved clonotypes. Generation probabilities for all TCRbeta clonotypes obtained by the gDNA method from several donors were computed using OLGA. TCRdb stores this immuneACCESS table with in-frame sequences only. Part of the clones is absent; in the studies checked, under half of the shortfall reflects unresolved V genes, and no reason is known for the rest. V and J calls and clone size come straight from that table; D and trimming were deduced from the DNA. Across this sample there are a few hundred thousand clones, with just over 95% seen only once. Of the sample, around 0.32% is held by the ten largest clones.

Healthy HIV-negative adults with no recently reported acute infections or vaccinations were included as donors. Every donor was a Caucasian adult residing in Nashville, Tennessee, USA. CD8 memory samples combined magnetically selected CD45RO+ cells with CCR7-negative CD45RA+ effector memory (TemRA) cells. Blood was obtained by leukapheresis, after which PBMCs were separated by Ficoll-Histopaque density gradient centrifugation and cryopreserved in liquid nitrogen vapor phase. Analytical flow cytometry was used to check the purity and quantity of each magnetically sorted T cell population. From each sorted fraction, genomic DNA was isolated and quantified by UV absorbance on a Nanodrop 2000c. For this clone: Its antigen remains undetermined. There are no base qualities to consult, and no much larger clone falls within one base.

Sequences MDHEN (CDR1) and SYDVKM (CDR2) are obtained from the germline V gene. The germline ends are 10 bases apart after V is trimmed by 7 bases and J by 0 bases. There are 14 amino acids in the CDR3, from cysteine to phenylalanine inclusive. The DNA shown is the 42-base CDR3, in frame from base 1. What was sequenced was memory CD8+ T cells sorted from blood. The cell subset or site label on this specimen signifies: CD45RO+ cells pooled with CCR7-negative TemRA cells. This receptor chain uses TRBV28 and TRBJ1-3; the D gene is unclear. This clonotype originated in a man aged 25 to 45 in good health. The DNA reads as follows: TGTGCCAGCACCCAAAGAAGCTCTGGAAACACCATATATTTT. Its translation reads: CASTQRSSGNTIYF.